The 2 T cell receptor beta chains given below trace back to one sample, sequenced in a study of T cells in Graves' hyperthyroidism and ophthalmopathy. RNA transcripts gave rise to amplified TCR beta CDR3 regions. The TCR CDR3 first-round RT-PCR relied on the HTBI primer set. A single record per CDR3 protein comes from TCRdb applying MiXCR to the multiplex PCR reads. The sample consists of about 380,000 distinct CDR3 sequences, about a fifth of them appearing once. Sequencing was done on a sample of blood. The origin of the receptors is a man younger than 30 with Graves' ophthalmopathy.

This clonotype has at least ten counts. The rearrangement joins TRBV28 to TRBJ1-2, with D unclear. This CDR3 spans 13 amino acids. Germline CDR1 is MDHEN and CDR2 is SYDVKM. The V and J ends lost 4 bases and 4 bases respectively, with 10 bases between them. The CDR3 spells CASSSRGTYGYTF. The CDR3 DNA reads TGTGCCAGCAGTTCCCGCGGAACCTATGGCTACACCTTC.

This clonotype was seen a few times. The chain has TRBV5-1 and TRBJ2-7; D remains ambiguous. CDR3 size: 12 residues. Germline values: CDR1 SGHRS, CDR2 YFSETQ. The V gene lost 0 bases and the J gene lost 5 bases, with 6 bases spanning the gap. The DNA of the CDR3 is TGCGCCAGCAGCTTGGAAGGACACGAGCAGTACTTC. Its protein product is CASSLEGHEQYF. The complete variable domain, with remaining parts taken from reference TRBV5-1 and TRBJ2-7, reads KAGVTQTPRYLIKTRGQQVTLSCSPISGHRSVSWYQQTPGQGLQFLFEYFSETQRNKGNFPGRFSGRQFSNSRSEMNVSTLELGDSALYLCASSLEGHEQYFGPGTRLTVT.